The 22 T cell receptor beta chains in this list originate from one sample, sequenced in a study of early T cells in non-severe SARS-CoV-2 infection. TCRdb recomputed calls from the 5' RACE reads with MiXCR, one row per CDR3 protein. The sample has over 50,000 distinct CDR3 sequences, about 15% seen once. Material: whole blood, obtained at baseline. The receptors come from an adult who was a healthcare worker with PCR-confirmed SARS-CoV-2 infection or an uninfected control (not recorded which).

The chain links TRBV6-6 to TRBJ2-1, with 13 bases identical to TRBD2. Germline lookup yields CDR1 MNHNY and CDR2 SVGAGI (reference sequence). CDR3 length equals 18 residues. J gave up 5 bases and V 3 bases, and 10 bases lay outside the gene matches. The CDR3 sequence: CASSYMGSLAGGDNEQFF. As DNA, the CDR3 is TGTGCCAGCAGTTATATGGGATCACTAGCGGGAGGGGACAATGAGCAGTTCTTC.

In its sample, this clonotype was seen many times. This rearrangement joins TRBV11-2 to TRBJ2-1, with D possibly matching TRBD1 (6 bases). The CDR3 covers 13 residues. The germline V gene encodes CDR1 SGHAT and CDR2 FQNNGV. Trimming took off 4 bases at V and 5 bases at J, with 9 bases between the two ends. The CDR3 DNA reads as TGTGCCAGCAGCTCATGGGACAACAATGAGCAGTTCTTC. Translation gives CASSSWDNNEQFF.

There are a few counts of this clonotype. The chain recombines TRBV25-1 with TRBJ2-1; no reliable D call. V was pared by 7 bases and J by 4 bases, with 11 bases between. The CDR3 is 13 amino acids. The germline CDR1 and CDR2 sequences are MGHDK and SYGVNS. For the CDR3, the DNA is TGTGCCAGCACCCAGCCACTATACAATGAGCAGTTCTTC. It encodes CASTQPLYNEQFF.

This clonotype appeared many times. The V gene is TRBV7-8, the J gene TRBJ2-7; D might be TRBD2 (6 bases). V lost 5 bases to trimming and J lost 0 bases, with 14 bases between them. The CDR3 extends over 15 amino acids. Germline CDR1 is SGHVS and CDR2 is FQNEAQ. The CDR3 DNA sequence: TGTGCCAGCAGCCTGGGACTGACAAGCTCCTACGAGCAGTACTTC. It encodes CASSLGLTSSYEQYF. Supplemented by reference TRBV7-8 and TRBJ2-7, the full variable domain reads GAGVSQSPRYKVAKRGQDVALRCDPISGHVSLFWYQQALGQGPEFLTYFQNEAQLDKSGLPSDRFFAERPEGSVSTLKIQRTQQEDSAVYLCASSLGLTSSYEQYFGPGTRLTVT.

The chain links TRBV6-5 to TRBJ1-1; 8 positions agree with TRBD1. Germline CDR1 reads MNHEY; CDR2 reads SVGAGI. V shed 5 bases and J 9 bases; nucleotides not matched to a gene: 5. The CDR3 covers 12 residues. CDR3 sequence reads: CASSPGQAKAFF. CDR3 bases: TGTGCCAGCAGTCCGGGACAGGCTAAAGCTTTCTTT.

This clonotype was counted between two and nine times. V gene TRBV10-3 combines with J gene TRBJ2-1, with D possibly TRBD2 on 6 matching bases. CDR3 size: 14 residues. V shed 4 bases and J shed 3 bases, with 10 bases lying between them. CDR1 ENHRY and CDR2 SYGVKD come from the germline V gene. CDR3 in amino acids: CAISGRGGYNEQFF. In DNA form, the CDR3 reads TGTGCCATCAGTGGCCGGGGAGGCTACAATGAGCAGTTCTTC.

The chain joins TRBV12-3 or TRBV12-4 to TRBJ2-5; TRBD1 might be the D (5 bases). Trimming removed 6 bases at V and 5 bases at J, with 13 bases between. CDR3 size: 13 residues. The CDR3 reads CASRPTVEETQYF. In DNA form, the CDR3 reads TGTGCCAGCAGGCCGACAGTTGAGGAGACCCAGTACTTC.

The chain uses TRBV28 and TRBJ1-1; D not resolved. This CDR3 comprises 14 residues. Germline V gene data show CDR1 as MDHEN and CDR2 as SYDVKM. V was cut by 4 bases and J by 3 bases, with 12 bases left in between. CDR3 protein: CASSSLNRDTEAFF. Written as DNA, the CDR3 is TGTGCCAGCAGTTCCCTGAACAGAGACACTGAAGCTTTCTTT.

This clonotype was picked up a small number of times. The chain employs TRBV5-1 and TRBJ2-5, with D maybe TRBD2 (5 bases). This CDR3 is built from 14 residues. V lost 7 bases and J 5 bases, leaving 18 bases between the germline ends. Germline CDR1 SGHRS, CDR2 YFSETQ. In DNA, the CDR3 is TGCGCCAGCGCACTTCCGGGGAGCGCGGAGACCCAGTACTTC. Its protein product is CASALPGSAETQYF.

The V gene is TRBV2, the J gene TRBJ2-6; D is possibly TRBD2 (6 bases). The germline V gene encodes CDR1 SNHLY and CDR2 FYNNEI. V was cut by 7 bases and J by 3 bases, with 10 bases left in between. CDR3 length: 14 residues. CDR3 amino acids: CASTGTGGANVLTF. CDR3 in DNA: TGTGCCAGCACGGGGACTGGTGGGGCCAACGTCCTGACTTTC.

This clonotype came up a few times. The chain employs TRBV18 and TRBJ1-3; D gene unclear. CDR1 is KGHSH and CDR2 is LQKENI in the germline V gene. With 0 bases removed from V and 2 bases from J, the gap between germline ends came to 8 bases. The CDR3 covers 15 residues. CDR3 sequence reads: CASSPPLGPGNTIYF. CDR3 nucleotides: TGTGCCAGCTCACCACCCTTAGGTCCTGGAAACACCATATATTTT. Looking up the rest from reference TRBV18 and TRBJ1-3 gives the full variable domain: NAGVMQNPRHLVRRRGQEARLRCSPMKGHSHVYWYRQLPEEGLKFMVYLQKENIIDESGMPKERFSAEFPKEGPSILRIQQVVRGDSAAYFCASSPPLGPGNTIYFGEGSWLTVV.

This clonotype showed up just once. The V gene is TRBV4-2, the J gene TRBJ2-1, with 10 bases identical to TRBD2. The CDR3 consists of 19 residues. Losses at the gene ends were 1 base for V and 9 bases for J; bases not matched to a gene: 18. CDR1 is LGHNA and CDR2 is YNFKEQ in the germline V gene. The CDR3 DNA sequence: TGTGCCAGCAGCCAAGGAGTTGGCCGTGCTAGCGGGAGTAGGGGTGAGCAGTTCTTC. This translates into CASSQGVGRASGSRGEQFF.

This clonotype was seen many times. The chain carries TRBV3-1 and TRBJ2-1; D is possibly TRBD1 (6 bases). Germline V gives CDR1 LGHDT, CDR2 YNNKEL (reference sequence). The CDR3 is 17 residues long. Between the trimmed V and J ends, which lost 4 bases and 9 bases, there was a span of 25 bases. Here the CDR3 DNA reads TGTGCCAGCAGCCGATCCTCGAGCGGTCTAGTGGGGGCTGAGCAGTTCTTC. It translates to CASSRSSSGLVGAEQFF.

The chain employs TRBV14 and TRBJ2-2; 8 bases align to TRBD1. The CDR3 is 15 amino acids. Per germline, CDR1 SGHDN and CDR2 FVKESK. Trimming at V came to 1 base and at J to 5 bases, leaving 3 bases not matched to a gene. The CDR3 loop is CASSQVDRETGELFF. CDR3 nucleotides: TGTGCCAGCAGCCAAGTGGACAGGGAAACCGGGGAGCTGTTTTTT.

This clonotype was recorded a few times. V and J are TRBV29-1 and TRBJ2-3; D is uncertain. The CDR3 spans 12 residues. Germline CDR1 is SQVTM and CDR2 is ANQGSEA. V lost 0 bases and J lost 2, with 3 bases in between. The CDR3 loop reads CSVEEVTDTQYF. The CDR3 region has the DNA TGCAGCGTTGAAGAGGTCACAGATACGCAGTATTTT.

Many counts were recorded for this clonotype. The chain carries TRBV7-9 and TRBJ2-1, with D unclear. CDR3 length: 15 amino acids. Per germline, CDR1 SEHNR and CDR2 FQNEAQ (reference sequence). V lost 5 bases and J lost 9, with 20 bases in between. The CDR3 DNA reads as TGTGCCAGCAGCGAGAGAAGGTCTTCCATTGGTGAGCAGTTCTTC. It codes for CASSERRSSIGEQFF. The full variable domain, in which reference TRBV7-9 and TRBJ2-1 provide the parts outside the CDR3, is DTGVSQNPRHKITKRGQNVTFRCDPISEHNRLYWYRQTLGQGPEFLTYFQNEAQLEKSRLLSDRFSAERPKGSFSTLEIQRTEQGDSAMYLCASSERRSSIGEQFFGPGTRLTVL.

The V gene is TRBV18, the J gene TRBJ1-1, with D perhaps TRBD1 (6 bases). The ends were cut back, 6 bases at V and 4 bases at J, with 12 bases in the middle. The CDR3 has 13 residues. Germline CDR1 KGHSH, CDR2 LQKENI. For the CDR3, the DNA is TGTGCCAGCTCGCAGGGGAAAGGCACTGAAGCTTTCTTT. Its translation: CASSQGKGTEAFF.

V usage is TRBV6-2 or TRBV6-3 and J usage is TRBJ1-1; TRBD1 aligns across 7 bases. V lost 2 bases and J lost 1; bases outside the gene matches: 7. This CDR3 is 16 amino acids long. From germline, CDR1 is MNHEY and CDR2 SVGEGT. The CDR3 loop reads CASSYTKGQPNTEAFF. In DNA form, the CDR3 reads TGTGCCAGCAGTTACACCAAGGGACAGCCGAACACTGAAGCTTTCTTT.

The rearrangement joins TRBV18 to TRBJ2-1, with TRBD2 as a possible D gene (5 bases). The CDR3 has 14 amino acids. Germline V gene sequence: CDR1 KGHSH, CDR2 LQKENI. V was pared by 3 bases and J by 5 bases, with 11 bases between. DNA of the CDR3: TGTGCCAGCTCACCTAGCTCGGGGAACAATGAGCAGTTCTTC. As protein: CASSPSSGNNEQFF.

The rearrangement uses TRBV28 and TRBJ2-7; perhaps TRBD1 as D (5 bases). The CDR3 loop spans 12 amino acids. With 5 bases removed from V and 3 bases from J, the gap between germline ends came to 8 bases. Germline CDR1 and CDR2: MDHEN and SYDVKM. This chain's CDR3 is CASSQGVYEQYF. In DNA form, the CDR3 reads TGTGCCAGCAGTCAGGGTGTCTACGAGCAGTACTTC.

This clonotype came up a few times. The V call is TRBV20-1, the J call TRBJ2-3; 8 bases line up with TRBD1. The length of the CDR3 is 15 residues. The V gene's germline CDR1 is DFQATT and CDR2 SNEGSKA (reference sequence). The junction had 7 bases not matched to a gene; V was cut back by 5 bases and J by 0 bases. This CDR3 reads CSAATGGRSTDTQYF. The CDR3 nucleotides read TGCAGTGCTGCCACAGGGGGTAGGAGCACAGATACGCAGTATTTT.

The gene calls are TRBV12-3 or TRBV12-4 and TRBJ2-5; TRBD1 is a possible D gene (6 bases). The length of the CDR3 is 14 residues. V was cut by 6 bases and J by 1 base, with 12 bases left in between. CDR3 loop: CASSRNRAQETQYF. Written as DNA, the CDR3 is TGTGCCAGCAGCCGGAACAGGGCCCAAGAGACCCAGTACTTC.